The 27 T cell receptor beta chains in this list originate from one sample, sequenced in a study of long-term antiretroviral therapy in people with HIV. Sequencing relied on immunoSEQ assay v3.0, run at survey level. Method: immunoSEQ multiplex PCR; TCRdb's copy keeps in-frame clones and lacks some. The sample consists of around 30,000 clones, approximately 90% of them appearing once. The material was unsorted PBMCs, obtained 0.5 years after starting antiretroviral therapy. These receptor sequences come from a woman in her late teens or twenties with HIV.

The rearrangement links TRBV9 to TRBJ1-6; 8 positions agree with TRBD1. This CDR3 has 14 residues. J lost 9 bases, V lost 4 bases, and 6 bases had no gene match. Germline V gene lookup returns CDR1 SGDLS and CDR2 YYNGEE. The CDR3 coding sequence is TGTGCCAGCAGCTCCGGACAGGGCCGTTCACCCCTCCACTTT. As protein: CASSSGQGRSPLHF.

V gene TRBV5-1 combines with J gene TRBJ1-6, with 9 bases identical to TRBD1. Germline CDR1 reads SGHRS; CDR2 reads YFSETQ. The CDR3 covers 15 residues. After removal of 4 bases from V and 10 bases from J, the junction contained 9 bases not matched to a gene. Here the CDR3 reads CASSTGTGRDSPLHF. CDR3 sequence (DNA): TGCGCCAGCAGCACCGGGACAGGGCGGGACTCACCCCTCCACTTT.

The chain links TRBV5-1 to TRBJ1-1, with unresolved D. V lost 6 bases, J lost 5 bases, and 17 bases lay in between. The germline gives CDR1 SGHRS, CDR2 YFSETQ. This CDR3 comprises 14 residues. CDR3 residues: CASTRGQGGTEAFF. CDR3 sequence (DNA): TGCGCCAGCACACGCGGCCAAGGAGGGACTGAAGCTTTCTTT.

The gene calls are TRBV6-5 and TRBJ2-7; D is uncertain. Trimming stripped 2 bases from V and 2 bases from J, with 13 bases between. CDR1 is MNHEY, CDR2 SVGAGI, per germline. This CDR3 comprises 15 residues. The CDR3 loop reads CASSYPGSTTYEQYF. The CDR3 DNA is TGTGCCAGCAGTTACCCGGGCTCAACCACCTACGAGCAGTACTTC.

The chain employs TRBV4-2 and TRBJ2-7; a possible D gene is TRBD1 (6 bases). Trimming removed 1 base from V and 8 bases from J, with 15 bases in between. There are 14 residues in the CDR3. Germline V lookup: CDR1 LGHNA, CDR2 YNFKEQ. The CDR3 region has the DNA TGTGCCAGCAGCCAAGCTACAGGGTATTCGCAGCAGTACTTC. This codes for CASSQATGYSQQYF.

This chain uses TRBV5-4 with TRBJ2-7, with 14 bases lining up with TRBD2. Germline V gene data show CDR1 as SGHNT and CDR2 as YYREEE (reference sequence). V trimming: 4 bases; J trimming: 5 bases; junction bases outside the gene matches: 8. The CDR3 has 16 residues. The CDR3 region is CASSLGLAGVRDEQYF. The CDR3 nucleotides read TGTGCCAGCAGCCTGGGACTAGCGGGAGTGAGGGACGAGCAGTACTTC.

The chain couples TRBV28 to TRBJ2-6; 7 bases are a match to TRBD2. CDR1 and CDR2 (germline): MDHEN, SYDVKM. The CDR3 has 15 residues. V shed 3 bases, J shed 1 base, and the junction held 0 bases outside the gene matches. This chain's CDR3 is CASSLGGSGANVLTF. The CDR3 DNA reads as TGTGCCAGCAGTTTGGGAGGGTCTGGGGCCAACGTCCTGACTTTC.

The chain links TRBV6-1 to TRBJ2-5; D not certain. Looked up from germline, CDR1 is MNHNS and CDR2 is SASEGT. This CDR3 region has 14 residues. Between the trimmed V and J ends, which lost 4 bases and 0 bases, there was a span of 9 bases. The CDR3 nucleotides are TGTGCCAGCAGTGCCCTCCGGGACCAAGAGACCCAGTACTTC. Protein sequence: CASSALRDQETQYF.

CDR3 residues: CASSSRTASYEQYF. The DNA of the CDR3 is TGTGCCAGCAGCTCCCGGACAGCTTCCTACGAGCAGTACTTC. The V gene is TRBV7-9, the J gene TRBJ2-7, with D perhaps matching TRBD1 (6 bases). Trimming shortened V by 4 bases and J by 1 base, and 11 bases separated the two germline ends. CDR1 is SEHNR and CDR2 is FQNEAQ in the germline V gene (reference sequence). The CDR3 is 14 residues long.

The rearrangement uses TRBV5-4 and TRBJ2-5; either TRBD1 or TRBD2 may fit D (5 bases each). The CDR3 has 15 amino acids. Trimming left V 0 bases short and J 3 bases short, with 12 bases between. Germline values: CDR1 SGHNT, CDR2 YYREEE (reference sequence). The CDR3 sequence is CASSLGVLGEETQYF. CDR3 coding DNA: TGTGCCAGCAGCTTGGGTGTACTAGGGGAAGAGACCCAGTACTTC.

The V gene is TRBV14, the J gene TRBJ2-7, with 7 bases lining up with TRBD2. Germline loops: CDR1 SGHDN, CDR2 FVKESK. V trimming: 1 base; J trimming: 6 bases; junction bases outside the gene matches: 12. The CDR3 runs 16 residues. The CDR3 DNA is TGTGCCAGCAGCCAAGGCGGGGGAACTAGAAGCGGCGAGCAGTACTTC. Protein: CASSQGGGTRSGEQYF.

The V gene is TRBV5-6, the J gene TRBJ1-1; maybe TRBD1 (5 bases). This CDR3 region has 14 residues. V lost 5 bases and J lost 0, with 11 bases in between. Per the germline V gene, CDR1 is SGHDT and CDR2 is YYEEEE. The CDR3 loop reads CASSTTDMNTEAFF. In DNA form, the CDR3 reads TGTGCCAGCAGTACGACAGACATGAACACTGAAGCTTTCTTT.

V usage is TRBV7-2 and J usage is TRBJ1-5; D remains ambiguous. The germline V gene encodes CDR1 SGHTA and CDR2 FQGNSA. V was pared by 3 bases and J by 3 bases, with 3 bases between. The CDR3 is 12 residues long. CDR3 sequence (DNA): TGTGCCAGCAGCTTGGACAATCAGCCCCAGCATTTT. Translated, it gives CASSLDNQPQHF.

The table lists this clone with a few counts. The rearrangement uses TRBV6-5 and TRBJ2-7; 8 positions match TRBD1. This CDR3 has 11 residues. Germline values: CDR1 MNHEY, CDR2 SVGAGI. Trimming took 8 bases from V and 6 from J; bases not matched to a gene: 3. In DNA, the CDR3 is TGTGCCAGCGGACAGGGCGTCGAGCAGTACTTC. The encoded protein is CASGQGVEQYF.

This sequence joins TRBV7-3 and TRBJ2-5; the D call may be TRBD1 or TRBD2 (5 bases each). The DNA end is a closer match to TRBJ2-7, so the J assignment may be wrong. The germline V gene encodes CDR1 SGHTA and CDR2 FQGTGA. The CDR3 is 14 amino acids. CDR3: CASRSPSQGAEQYF. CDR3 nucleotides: TGTGCCAGCAGATCCCCCTCCCAGGGAGCCGAGCAGTACTTC.

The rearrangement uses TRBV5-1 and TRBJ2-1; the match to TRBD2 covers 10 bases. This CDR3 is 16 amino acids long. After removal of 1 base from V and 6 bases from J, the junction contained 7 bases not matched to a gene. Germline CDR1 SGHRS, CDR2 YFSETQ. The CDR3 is CASSLTTSGTSNEQFF. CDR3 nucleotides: TGCGCCAGCAGCTTGACCACTAGCGGGACATCCAATGAGCAGTTCTTC.

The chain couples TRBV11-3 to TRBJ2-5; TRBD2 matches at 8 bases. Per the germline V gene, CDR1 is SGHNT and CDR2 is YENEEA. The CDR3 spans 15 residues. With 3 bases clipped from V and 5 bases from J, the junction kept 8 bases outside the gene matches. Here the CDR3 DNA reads TGTGCCAGCAGCTTCTCAGCGGGAGAGTTTGAGACCCAGTACTTC. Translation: CASSFSAGEFETQYF.

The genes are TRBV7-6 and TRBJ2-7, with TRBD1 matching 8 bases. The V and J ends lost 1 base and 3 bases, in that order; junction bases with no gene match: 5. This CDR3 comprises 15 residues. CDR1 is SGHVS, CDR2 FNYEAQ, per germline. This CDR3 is CASSLEEGQDYEQYF. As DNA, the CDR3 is TGTGCCAGCAGCTTAGAGGAGGGACAGGACTACGAGCAGTACTTC.

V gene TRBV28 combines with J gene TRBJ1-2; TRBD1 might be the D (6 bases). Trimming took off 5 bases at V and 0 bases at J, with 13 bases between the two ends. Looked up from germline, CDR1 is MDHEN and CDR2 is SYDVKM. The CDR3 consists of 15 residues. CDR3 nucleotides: TGTGCCAGCAGTCAGGGGTGGGGGACTAACTATGGCTACACCTTC. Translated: CASSQGWGTNYGYTF.

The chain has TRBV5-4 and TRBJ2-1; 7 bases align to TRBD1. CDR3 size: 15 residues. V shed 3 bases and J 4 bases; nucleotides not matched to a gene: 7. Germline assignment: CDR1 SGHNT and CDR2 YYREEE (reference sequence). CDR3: CASSWSTGRYNEQFF. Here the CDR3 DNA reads TGTGCCAGCAGCTGGTCGACAGGGAGATACAATGAGCAGTTCTTC.

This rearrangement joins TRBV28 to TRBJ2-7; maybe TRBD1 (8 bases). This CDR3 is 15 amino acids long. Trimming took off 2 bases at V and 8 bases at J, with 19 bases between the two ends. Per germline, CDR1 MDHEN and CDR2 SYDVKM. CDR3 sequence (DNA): TGTGCCAGCAGTTTAAGGGGGGGACAGGCCTTCAAGCAGTACTTC. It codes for CASSLRGGQAFKQYF.

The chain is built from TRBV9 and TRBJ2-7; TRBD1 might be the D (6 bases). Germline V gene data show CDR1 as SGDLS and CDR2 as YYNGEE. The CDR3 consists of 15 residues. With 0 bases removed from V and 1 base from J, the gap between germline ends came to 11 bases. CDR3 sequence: CASSVAQGNSYEQYF. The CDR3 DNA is TGTGCCAGCAGCGTAGCACAGGGTAATTCCTACGAGCAGTACTTC.

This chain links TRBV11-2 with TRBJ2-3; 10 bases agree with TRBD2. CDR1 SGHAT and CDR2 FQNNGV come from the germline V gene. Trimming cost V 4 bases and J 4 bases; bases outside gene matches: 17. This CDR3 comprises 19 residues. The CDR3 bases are TGTGCCAGCAGCTCACGGCGAGAAAGCGGGAGGGCCAAACCAGATACGCAGTATTTT. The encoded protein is CASSSRRESGRAKPDTQYF.

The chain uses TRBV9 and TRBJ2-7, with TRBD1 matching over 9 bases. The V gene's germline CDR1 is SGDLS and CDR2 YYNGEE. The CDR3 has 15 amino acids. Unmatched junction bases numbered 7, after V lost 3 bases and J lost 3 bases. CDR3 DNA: TGTGCCAGCAGCGACCGGGACAGGGCTCTCTACGAGCAGTACTTC. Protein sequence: CASSDRDRALYEQYF.

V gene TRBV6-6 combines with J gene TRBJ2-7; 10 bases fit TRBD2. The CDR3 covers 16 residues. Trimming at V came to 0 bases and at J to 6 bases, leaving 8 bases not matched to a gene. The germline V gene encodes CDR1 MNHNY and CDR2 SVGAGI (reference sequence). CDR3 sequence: CASSYSTAGGRGEQYF. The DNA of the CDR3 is TGTGCCAGCAGTTACTCGACAGCGGGAGGGAGGGGCGAGCAGTACTTC.

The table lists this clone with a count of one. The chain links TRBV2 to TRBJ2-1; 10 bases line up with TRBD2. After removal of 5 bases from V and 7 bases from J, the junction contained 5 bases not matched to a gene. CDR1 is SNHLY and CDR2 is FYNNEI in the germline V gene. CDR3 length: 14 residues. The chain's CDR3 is CASSKVSGRNEQFF. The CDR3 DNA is TGTGCCAGCAGTAAAGTTAGCGGGAGGAATGAGCAGTTCTTC.

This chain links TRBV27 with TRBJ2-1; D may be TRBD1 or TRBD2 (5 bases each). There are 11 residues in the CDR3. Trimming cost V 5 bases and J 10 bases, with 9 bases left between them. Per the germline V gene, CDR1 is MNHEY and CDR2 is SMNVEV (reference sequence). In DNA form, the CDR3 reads TGTGCCAGCAGTCCAGGGACCGAGCAGTTCTTC. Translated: CASSPGTEQFF.